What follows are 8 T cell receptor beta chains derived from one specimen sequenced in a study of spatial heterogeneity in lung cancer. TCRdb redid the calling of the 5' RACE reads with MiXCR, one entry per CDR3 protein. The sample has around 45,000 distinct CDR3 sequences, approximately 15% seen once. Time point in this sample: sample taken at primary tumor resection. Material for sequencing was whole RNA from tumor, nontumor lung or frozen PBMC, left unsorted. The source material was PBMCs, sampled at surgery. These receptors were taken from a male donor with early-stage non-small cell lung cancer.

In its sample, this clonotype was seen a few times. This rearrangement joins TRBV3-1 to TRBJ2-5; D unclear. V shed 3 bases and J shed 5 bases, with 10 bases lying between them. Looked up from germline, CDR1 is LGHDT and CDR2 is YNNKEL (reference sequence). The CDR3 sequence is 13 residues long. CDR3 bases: TGTGCCAGCAGCCAGGTTACTGGGGAGACCCAGTACTTC. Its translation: CASSQVTGETQYF.

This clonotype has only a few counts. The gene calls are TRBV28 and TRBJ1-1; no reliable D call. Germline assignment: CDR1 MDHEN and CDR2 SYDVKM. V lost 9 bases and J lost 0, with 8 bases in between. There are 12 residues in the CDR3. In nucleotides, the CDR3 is TGTGCCAGTTGGCAGGTGAACACTGAAGCTTTCTTT. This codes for CASWQVNTEAFF.

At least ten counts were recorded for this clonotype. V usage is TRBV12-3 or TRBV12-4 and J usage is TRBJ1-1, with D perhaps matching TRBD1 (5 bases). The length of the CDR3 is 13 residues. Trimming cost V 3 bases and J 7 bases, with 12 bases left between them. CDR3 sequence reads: CASSFTGADEAFF. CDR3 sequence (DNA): TGTGCCAGCAGTTTTACTGGGGCTGATGAAGCTTTCTTT.

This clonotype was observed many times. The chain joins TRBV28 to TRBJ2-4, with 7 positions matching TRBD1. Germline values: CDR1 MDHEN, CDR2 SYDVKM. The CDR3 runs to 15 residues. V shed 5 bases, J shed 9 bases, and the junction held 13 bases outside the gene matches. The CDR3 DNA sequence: TGTGCCAGCAGTCCCCGAGGGACAGTCGATGGCATTCAGTACTTC. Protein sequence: CASSPRGTVDGIQYF. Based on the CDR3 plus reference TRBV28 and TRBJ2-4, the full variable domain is DVKVTQSSRYLVKRTGEKVFLECVQDMDHENMFWYRQDPGLGLRLIYFSYDVKMKEKGDIPEGYSVSREKKERFSLILESASTNQTSMYLCASSPRGTVDGIQYFGAGTRLSVL.

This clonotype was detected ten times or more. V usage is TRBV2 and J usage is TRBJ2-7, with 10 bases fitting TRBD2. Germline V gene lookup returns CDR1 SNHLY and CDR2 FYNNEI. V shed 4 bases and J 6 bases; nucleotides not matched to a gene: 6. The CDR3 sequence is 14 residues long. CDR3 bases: TGTGCCAGCAGTGCCCTGGGACTAGCGACCGAGCAGTACTTC. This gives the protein CASSALGLATEQYF. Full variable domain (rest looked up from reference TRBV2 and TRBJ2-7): EPEVTQTPSHQVTQMGQEVILRCVPISNHLYFYWYRQILGQKVEFLVSFYNNEISEKSEIFDDQFSVERPDGSNFTLKIRSTKLEDSAMYFCASSALGLATEQYFGPGTRLTVT.

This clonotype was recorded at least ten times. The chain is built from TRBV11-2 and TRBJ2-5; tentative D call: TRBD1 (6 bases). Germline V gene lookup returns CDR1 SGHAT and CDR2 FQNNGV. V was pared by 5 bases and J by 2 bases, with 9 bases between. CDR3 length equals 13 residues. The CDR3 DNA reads TGTGCCAGCAGCCCGGGACATCAAGAGACCCAGTACTTC. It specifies CASSPGHQETQYF.

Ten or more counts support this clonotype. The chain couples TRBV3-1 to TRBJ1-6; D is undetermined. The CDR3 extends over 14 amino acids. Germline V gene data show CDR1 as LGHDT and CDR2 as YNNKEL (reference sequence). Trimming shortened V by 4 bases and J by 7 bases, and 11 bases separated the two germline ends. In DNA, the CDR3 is TGTGCCAGCAGCCGGACGACTGAAAATTCACCCCTCCACTTT. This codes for CASSRTTENSPLHF. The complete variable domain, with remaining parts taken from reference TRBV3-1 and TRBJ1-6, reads DTAVSQTPKYLVTQMGNDKSIKCEQNLGHDTMYWYKQDSKKFLKIMFSYNNKELIINETVPNRFSPKSPDKAHLNLHINSLELGDSAVYFCASSRTTENSPLHFGNGTRLTVT.

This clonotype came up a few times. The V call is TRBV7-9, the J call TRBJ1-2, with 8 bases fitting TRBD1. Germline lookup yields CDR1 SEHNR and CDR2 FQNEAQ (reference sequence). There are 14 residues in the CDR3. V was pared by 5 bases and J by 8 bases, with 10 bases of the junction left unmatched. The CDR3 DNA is TGTGCCAGCAGCCGAGGACAGGGCCCGGGAGGCTACACCTTC. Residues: CASSRGQGPGGYTF.